What follows is one TCR beta chain and its context. The entry originates in a study of blood T cell repertoires in COVID-19. Background on the study: COVID-19 samples from acute and convalescent phases originated in the United States, Italy and Spain. PBMCs, B-cell-depleted T cells, or T cells provided the cDNA or gDNA that made up the material.

Authors' analysis steps: Amplifying reference gene primers gave estimates of nucleated cell counts. Some clones are missing from TCRdb's copy, which holds only in-frame ones; the method was immunoSEQ multiplex PCR. The V and J calls and clone size were taken over from that table, and D and trimming were inferred from the DNA. The data contain 70,000 to 80,000 clones, roughly 82% of them singletons. The CDR3 consists of 14 residues. V dropped 6 bases and J dropped 4 bases, with 15 bases sitting between them. In germline, CDR1 is SGHTA, CDR2 FQGNSA. The sequence was obtained from an elderly woman with acute or convalescent COVID-19. The chain couples TRBV7-2 to TRBJ2-5; D is perhaps TRBD2 (6 bases). The sequenced material came from peripheral blood. Here the CDR3 DNA reads TGTGCCAGCAGTGGGGGGTCTGAGAGAGAGACCCAGTACTTC. It translates to CASSGGSERETQYF.